This paragraph covers one T cell receptor beta chain sequence. Its antigen remains unidentified. Other DNA sequences in the sample encode the same CDR3. These data belong to a study of shared clonotypes between healthy human individuals. Repertoires were generated with immunoSEQ multiplex PCR, while TCRdb's copy carries only in-frame clones and drops some. The table records about 2.2 million clones, more than 85% of them present only once. CDR3 size: 13 residues. Trimming pared 5 bases from V and 3 bases from J, leaving 11 bases between. Germline loops: CDR1 SGHVS, CDR2 FQNEAQ. Cells designated naive CD8 were CD45RO-negative and were positively selected for CCR7, with terminally differentiated effector memory CD45RA+ cells excluded. Study findings and constraints: Naive subsets generally exceeded memory subsets in estimated richness.

The origin of this receptor is a man aged 18 to 29 in good health. Some clones in this sample may be carry-over from other donors' samples. The sequencing sample was made of naive CD8+ T cells from PBMCs. The V gene is TRBV7-8, the J gene TRBJ2-7, with D possibly being TRBD1 or TRBD2 (5 bases each). The DNA for the CDR3 is TGTGCCAGCAGCAGCGGACATTTCTACGAGCAGTACTTC. It specifies CASSSGHFYEQYF.